The 23 T cell receptor beta chains listed next were all sequenced from one sample in a study of human T cells and chemical hapten exposure (dated by TCRdb to about 2021). The time point label corresponds to: patch test 3, about 24 weeks after DPC sensitization. According to the study, the label for this sample's treatment or condition signals: therapeutic diphenylcyclopropenone sensitization with weekly scalp DPC. The library relied on RACE. Instrument used: NextSeq 500. TCRdb reprocessed the public reads (quality trimming at Q25 with fastp, clone calling with MiXCR) and kept in-frame beta chains. Rows are unified per CDR3 protein, each entry keeping the most common DNA and genes. Within this sample are about 82,000 distinct CDR3 sequences, with 10% to 15% of them counted one time only. The ten largest clonotypes hold more than 4.5% of the sample. The sequencing here drew on whole blood, taken in connection with sensitization to the hapten diphenylcyclopropenone (DPC). These TCRs come from a woman aged 50 to 65 with alopecia areata. Some clones in this sample may be carry-over from other donors' samples.

This clonotype was seen only a few times. The J gene is TRBJ2-3, the V gene TRBV28, with D unresolved. The CDR3 sequence is 11 residues long. The germline CDR1 and CDR2 sequences are MDHEN and SYDVKM. Trimming removed 5 bases at V and 3 bases at J, with 3 bases between. The CDR3 DNA follows: TGTGCCAGCAGTAAGACAGATACGCAGTATTTT. Translating gives CASSKTDTQYF.

A few counts support this clonotype. The V and J genes are TRBV14 and TRBJ2-1; D is perhaps TRBD2 (7 bases). Trimming removed 0 bases from V and 7 bases from J, with 16 bases in between. Germline lookup yields CDR1 SGHDN and CDR2 FVKESK. The CDR3 totals 16 residues. CDR3 sequence (DNA): TGTGCCAGCAGCCAAGACGGGGGCGGGAGTAGGAATGAGCAGTTCTTC. This gives the protein CASSQDGGGSRNEQFF.

This clonotype has ten or more counts. V is TRBV18 and J is TRBJ2-2; D perhaps matches TRBD1 (6 bases). Germline loops: CDR1 KGHSH, CDR2 LQKENI. CDR3 length equals 15 residues. V was pared by 2 bases and J by 1 base, with 8 bases between. The CDR3 nucleotides are TGTGCCAGCTCACCAGGGACACTGAACACCGGGGAGCTGTTTTTT. It specifies CASSPGTLNTGELFF.

This clonotype has a handful of counts. The rearrangement uses TRBV7-9 and TRBJ2-1; 9 bases agree with TRBD2. V gave up 5 bases and J gave up 2 bases; unmatched junction bases: 7. CDR1 SEHNR and CDR2 FQNEAQ come from the germline V gene (reference sequence). This CDR3 spans 16 amino acids. CDR3 sequence: CASSPSGGRAYNEQFF. Here the CDR3 DNA reads TGTGCCAGCAGCCCCAGCGGCGGGAGGGCCTACAATGAGCAGTTCTTC.

The chain employs TRBV6-1 and TRBJ1-2; D is unresolved. Per germline, CDR1 MNHNS and CDR2 SASEGT. V was cut by 2 bases and J by 4 bases, with 8 bases left in between. The CDR3 totals 13 residues. The CDR3 sequence: CASSETAVYGYTF. The CDR3 DNA reads TGTGCCAGCAGTGAAACGGCGGTCTATGGCTACACCTTC.

The sample holds a few counts of this clonotype. The chain has TRBV9 and TRBJ2-1; 11 bases are shared with TRBD2. J gave up 8 bases and V 4 bases, and 11 bases lay outside the gene matches. Germline V gene lookup returns CDR1 SGDLS and CDR2 YYNGEE. CDR3 length: 16 residues. This CDR3 is CASSLELAGVVDEQFF. CDR3 nucleotide sequence: TGTGCCAGCAGCCTTGAACTAGCGGGAGTCGTGGATGAGCAGTTCTTC.

V gene TRBV24-1 combines with J gene TRBJ2-2; 11 bases map to TRBD2. Germline lookup yields CDR1 KGHDR and CDR2 SFDVKD. The CDR3 is 14 amino acids. With V trimmed by 9 bases and J by 4 bases, 3 bases remained unmatched. CDR3 protein: CATSGTSGTGELFF. The CDR3 DNA sequence: TGTGCCACCTCCGGGACTAGCGGCACCGGGGAGCTGTTTTTT.

This clonotype was counted many times. The chain links TRBV5-1 to TRBJ2-7; 13 bases are a match to TRBD2. V dropped 4 bases and J dropped 4; count of bases not matched to a gene: 5. The CDR3 spans 15 residues. Germline V gene data show CDR1 as SGHRS and CDR2 as YFSETQ. The CDR3 DNA reads TGCGCCAGCAGCCCACGACTAGCGGGAGGTTACGAGCAGTACTTC. Translated, it gives CASSPRLAGGYEQYF.

Many counts were recorded for this clonotype. CDR3 amino acids: CASSFLSSGASTDTQYF. The CDR3 DNA reads TGTGCCAGCAGCTTCCTTTCTAGCGGGGCTAGCACAGATACGCAGTATTTT. This chain links TRBV7-6 with TRBJ2-3, with TRBD2 matching over 9 bases. V lost 3 bases and J lost 0; bases outside the gene matches: 7. The CDR3 spans 17 residues. Germline V gene data show CDR1 as SGHVS and CDR2 as FNYEAQ.

The sample holds many counts of this clonotype. This sequence joins TRBV2 and TRBJ2-1, with a possible D match to TRBD2 (5 bases). CDR3 size: 12 residues. Germline V gene data show CDR1 as SNHLY and CDR2 as FYNNEI. The germline V and J ends were trimmed by 6 bases and 8 bases, with 11 bases remaining between them. CDR3: CASRPSTYEQFF. CDR3 nucleotide sequence: TGTGCCAGCAGGCCTAGCACGTATGAGCAGTTCTTC.

This chain's CDR3 is CASSYLGTQYF. In DNA, the CDR3 is TGTGCCAGCAGTTACCTTGGGACCCAGTACTTC. V is TRBV6-5 and J is TRBJ2-5; D is undetermined. Trimming took off 2 bases at V and 7 bases at J, with 5 bases between the two ends. Germline V gives CDR1 MNHEY, CDR2 SVGAGI. This CDR3 spans 11 amino acids.

This clonotype was seen at least ten times. This chain uses TRBV7-9 with TRBJ1-5; D not resolved. V lost 1 base and J lost 1, with 8 bases in between. The CDR3 has 15 amino acids. Germline V gene sequence: CDR1 SEHNR, CDR2 FQNEAQ (reference sequence). The CDR3: CASSLGDGSNQPQHF. The CDR3 DNA reads TGTGCCAGCAGCTTAGGAGACGGGAGCAATCAGCCCCAGCATTTT. Full variable domain (remainder filled in from reference TRBV7-9 and TRBJ1-5): DTGVSQNPRHKITKRGQNVTFRCDPISEHNRLYWYRQTLGQGPEFLTYFQNEAQLEKSRLLSDRFSAERPKGSFSTLEIQRTEQGDSAMYLCASSLGDGSNQPQHFGDGTRLSIL.

This clonotype appeared many times. The chain carries TRBV27 and TRBJ1-1; D not resolved. The V end was cut by 0 bases, the J end by 1 base, with 9 bases between. The length of the CDR3 is 15 residues. Germline CDR1 is MNHEY and CDR2 is SMNVEV (reference sequence). CDR3 loop: CASSLSRRPNTEAFF. The DNA of the CDR3 is TGTGCCAGCAGTTTATCGAGAAGGCCGAACACTGAAGCTTTCTTT.

This clonotype has a count of ten or more. The chain carries TRBV5-5 and TRBJ1-2; D is ambiguous. CDR1 and CDR2 from the germline V gene are SGHKS and YYEKEE (reference sequence). The CDR3 consists of 14 residues. V was clipped by 0 bases and J by 7 bases, with 13 bases between them. The CDR3 here is CASSLAGTTAGYTF. CDR3 bases: TGTGCCAGCAGCTTGGCCGGCACGACTGCTGGCTACACCTTC.

The V call is TRBV5-1, the J call TRBJ2-1, with 7 bases that match TRBD1. There are 16 residues in the CDR3. V shed 0 bases, J shed 3 bases, and the junction held 6 bases outside the gene matches. Germline CDR1 SGHRS, CDR2 YFSETQ. CDR3 sequence: CASSLAGTVDYNEQFF. CDR3 nucleotide sequence: TGCGCCAGCAGCTTGGCCGGGACAGTTGACTACAATGAGCAGTTCTTC.

V gene TRBV6-2 or TRBV6-3 combines with J gene TRBJ2-3; the D is unclear. This CDR3 spans 13 amino acids. CDR1 and CDR2 (germline): MNHEY, SVGEGT. V lost 2 bases, J lost 1 base, and 4 bases lay in between. CDR3 nucleotide sequence: TGTGCCAGCAGTTACGATCGCACAGATACGCAGTATTTT. It is translated as CASSYDRTDTQYF.

Many counts were recorded for this clonotype. This sequence joins TRBV11-2 and TRBJ2-4; 7 bases line up with TRBD2. The V and J ends lost 3 bases and 3 bases, in that order; junction bases with no gene match: 8. Germline CDR1 SGHAT, CDR2 FQNNGV. The CDR3 has 16 residues. As DNA, the CDR3 is TGTGCCAGCAGCTTTGTGCGGGAGAAGGTCAAAAACATTCAGTACTTC. Residues: CASSFVREKVKNIQYF.

In this sample, this clonotype turned up a few times. The chain employs TRBV11-2 and TRBJ1-1; D call uncertain. V lost 6 bases to trimming and J lost 7 bases, with 15 bases between them. CDR1 and CDR2 from the germline V gene are SGHAT and FQNNGV. The CDR3 loop spans 13 amino acids. Here the CDR3 reads CASRMSGRSEAFF. The CDR3 nucleotides are TGTGCCAGCAGGATGAGCGGCAGGAGTGAAGCTTTCTTT.

This clonotype was observed a few times. V is TRBV20-1 and J is TRBJ2-2; the match to TRBD1 covers 8 bases. The CDR3 is made up of 15 amino acids. The germline CDR1 and CDR2 sequences are DFQATT and SNEGSKA (reference sequence). Unmatched junction bases numbered 3, after V lost 0 bases and J lost 3 bases. The CDR3 region has the DNA TGCAGTGCTAGAGATGGGACAGGCCACACCGGGGAGCTGTTTTTT. It codes for CSARDGTGHTGELFF.

Ten or more counts support this clonotype. The chain couples TRBV20-1 to TRBJ2-2; D not certain. Germline V gene lookup returns CDR1 DFQATT and CDR2 SNEGSKA (reference sequence). This CDR3 comprises 14 residues. V dropped 1 base and J dropped 4 bases, with 10 bases sitting between them. The chain's CDR3 is CSARGGSSTGELFF. The CDR3 coding sequence is TGCAGTGCTAGAGGGGGTTCAAGCACCGGGGAGCTGTTTTTT.

J is TRBJ2-5 and V is TRBV6-4; weak D call: TRBD1 (5 bases). Looked up from germline, CDR1 is MRHNA and CDR2 is SNTAGT. Trimming removed 3 bases from V and 6 bases from J, with 14 bases in between. This CDR3 comprises 14 residues. CDR3 bases: TGTGCCAGCAGTGAAGGGGCAAGGTGGAAGACCCAGTACTTC. It encodes CASSEGARWKTQYF.

This clonotype was detected a few times. This chain links TRBV20-1 with TRBJ1-2, with no clear D. Trimming took 5 bases from V and 8 from J, leaving 18 bases between them. The CDR3 has 13 residues. Germline V lookup: CDR1 DFQATT, CDR2 SNEGSKA (reference sequence). The CDR3 sequence is CSAPGGGRGGYTF. As DNA, the CDR3 is TGCAGTGCTCCCGGCGGAGGGAGAGGCGGCTACACCTTC.

This clonotype appeared many times. This chain links TRBV10-3 with TRBJ1-2; 12 bases align to TRBD1. Germline CDR1 and CDR2: ENHRY and SYGVKD. The CDR3 totals 17 residues. The trim removed 6 bases at V and 3 bases at J, leaving 11 bases unmatched. The CDR3: CAIRNEGQGAVYYGYTF. The CDR3 DNA sequence: TGTGCCATCAGGAACGAGGGACAGGGGGCGGTTTACTATGGCTACACCTTC.